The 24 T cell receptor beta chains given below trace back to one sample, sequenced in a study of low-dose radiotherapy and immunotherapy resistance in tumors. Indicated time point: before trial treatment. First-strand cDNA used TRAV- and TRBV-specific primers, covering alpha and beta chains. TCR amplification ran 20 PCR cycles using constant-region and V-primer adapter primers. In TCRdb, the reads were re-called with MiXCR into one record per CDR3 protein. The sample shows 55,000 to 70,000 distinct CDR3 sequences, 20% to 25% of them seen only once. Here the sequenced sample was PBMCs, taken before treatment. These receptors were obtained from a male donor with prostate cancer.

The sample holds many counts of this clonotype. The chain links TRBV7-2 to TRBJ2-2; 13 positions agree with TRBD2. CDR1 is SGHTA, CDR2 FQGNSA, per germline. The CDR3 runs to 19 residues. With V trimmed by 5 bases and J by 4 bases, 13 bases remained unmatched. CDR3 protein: CASSPQTSGRNLRTGELFF. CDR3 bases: TGTGCCAGCAGCCCCCAGACTAGCGGGAGGAATCTTCGCACCGGGGAGCTGTTTTTT.

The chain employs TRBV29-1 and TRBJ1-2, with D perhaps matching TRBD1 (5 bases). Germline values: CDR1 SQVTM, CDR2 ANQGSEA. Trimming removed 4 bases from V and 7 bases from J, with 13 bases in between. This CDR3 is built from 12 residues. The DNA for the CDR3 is TGCAGCGTTGGGGGGGAGGGAGTTGGCTACACCTTC. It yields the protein CSVGGEGVGYTF.

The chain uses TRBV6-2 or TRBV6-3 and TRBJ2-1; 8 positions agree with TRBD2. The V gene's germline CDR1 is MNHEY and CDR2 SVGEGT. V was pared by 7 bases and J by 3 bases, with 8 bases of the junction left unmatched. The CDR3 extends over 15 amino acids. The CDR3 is CASTLTSGVYNEQFF. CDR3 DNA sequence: TGTGCCAGCACCCTAACTAGCGGAGTCTACAATGAGCAGTTCTTC.

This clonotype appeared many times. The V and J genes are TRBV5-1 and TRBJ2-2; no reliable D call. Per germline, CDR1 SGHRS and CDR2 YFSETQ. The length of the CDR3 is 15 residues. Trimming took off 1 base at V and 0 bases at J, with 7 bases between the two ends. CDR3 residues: CASSLLAANTGELFF. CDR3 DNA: TGCGCCAGCAGCTTGTTAGCAGCGAACACCGGGGAGCTGTTTTTT.

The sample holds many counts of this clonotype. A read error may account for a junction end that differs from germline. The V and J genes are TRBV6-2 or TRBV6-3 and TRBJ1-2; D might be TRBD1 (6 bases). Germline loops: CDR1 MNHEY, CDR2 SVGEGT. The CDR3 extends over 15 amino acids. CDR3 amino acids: CASSLPDRTNYGYTF. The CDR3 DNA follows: TGTGCCAGCAGTCTACCGGACAGAACTAATTATGGCTACACCTTC.

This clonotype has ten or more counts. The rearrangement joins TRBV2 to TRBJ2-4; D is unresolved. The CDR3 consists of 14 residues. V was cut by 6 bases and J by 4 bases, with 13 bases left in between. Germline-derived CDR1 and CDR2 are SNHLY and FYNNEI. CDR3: CASSVTEIKNIQYF. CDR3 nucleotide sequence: TGTGCCAGCAGCGTGACGGAAATTAAAAACATTCAGTACTTC.

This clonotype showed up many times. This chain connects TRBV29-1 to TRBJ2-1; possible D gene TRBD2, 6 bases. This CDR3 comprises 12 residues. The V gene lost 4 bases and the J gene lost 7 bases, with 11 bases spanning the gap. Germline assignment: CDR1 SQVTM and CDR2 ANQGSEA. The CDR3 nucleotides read TGCAGCGTTGGGAGGGTGGGGAATGAGCAGTTCTTC. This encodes CSVGRVGNEQFF.

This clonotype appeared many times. Here the CDR3 DNA reads TGTGCCAGCAGCAGATCTGCCACCGGGGAGCTGTTTTTT. This gives the protein CASSRSATGELFF. The V and J genes are TRBV5-4 and TRBJ2-2; D gene uncertain. The germline gives CDR1 SGHNT, CDR2 YYREEE (reference sequence). Trimming pared 4 bases from V and 4 bases from J, leaving 8 bases between. This CDR3 is 13 amino acids long.

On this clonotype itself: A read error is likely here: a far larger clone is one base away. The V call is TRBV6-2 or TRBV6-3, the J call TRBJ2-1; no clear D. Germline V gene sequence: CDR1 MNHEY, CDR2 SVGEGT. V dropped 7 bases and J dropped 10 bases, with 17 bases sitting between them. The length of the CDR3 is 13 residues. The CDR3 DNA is TGTGCCAGCACGGCCCTACCGCTCGGGGAGCAGTTCTTC. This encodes CASTALPLGEQFF.

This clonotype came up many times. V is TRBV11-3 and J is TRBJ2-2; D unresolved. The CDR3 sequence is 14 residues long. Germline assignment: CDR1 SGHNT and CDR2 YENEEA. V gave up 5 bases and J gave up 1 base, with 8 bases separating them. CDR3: CASSPDLNTGELFF. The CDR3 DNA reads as TGTGCCAGCAGCCCAGACTTGAACACCGGGGAGCTGTTTTTT.

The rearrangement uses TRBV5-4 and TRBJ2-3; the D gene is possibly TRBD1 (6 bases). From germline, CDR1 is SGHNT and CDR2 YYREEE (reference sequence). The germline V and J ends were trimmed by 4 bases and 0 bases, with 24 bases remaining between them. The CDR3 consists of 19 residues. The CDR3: CASSRKLVRQVTSTDTQYF. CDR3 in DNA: TGTGCCAGCAGCCGGAAACTGGTCCGACAGGTAACTAGCACAGATACGCAGTATTTT.

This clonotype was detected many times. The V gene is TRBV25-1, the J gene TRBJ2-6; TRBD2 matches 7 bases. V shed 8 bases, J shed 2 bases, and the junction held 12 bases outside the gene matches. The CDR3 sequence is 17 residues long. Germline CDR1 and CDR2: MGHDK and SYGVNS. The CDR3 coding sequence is TGTGCCAGCTTGCGAGCGGGGTCAACCCCTGGGGCCAACGTCCTGACTTTC. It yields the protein CASLRAGSTPGANVLTF. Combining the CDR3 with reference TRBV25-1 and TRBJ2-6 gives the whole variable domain EADIYQTPRYLVIGTGKKITLECSQTMGHDKMYWYQQDPGMELHLIHYSYGVNSTEKGDLSSESTVSRIRTEHFPLTLESARPSHTSQYLCASLRAGSTPGANVLTFGAGSRLTVL.

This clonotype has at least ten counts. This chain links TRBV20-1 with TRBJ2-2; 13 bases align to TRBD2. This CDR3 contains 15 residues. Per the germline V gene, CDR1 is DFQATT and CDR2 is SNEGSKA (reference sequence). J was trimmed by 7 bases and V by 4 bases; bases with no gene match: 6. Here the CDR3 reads CSAKTGTSGIGELFF. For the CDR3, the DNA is TGCAGTGCTAAAACCGGGACTAGCGGGATCGGGGAGCTGTTTTTT.

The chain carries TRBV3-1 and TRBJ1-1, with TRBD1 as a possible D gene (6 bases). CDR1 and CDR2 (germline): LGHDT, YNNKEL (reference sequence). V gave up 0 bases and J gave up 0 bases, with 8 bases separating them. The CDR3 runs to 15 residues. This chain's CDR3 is CASSQETGLNTEAFF. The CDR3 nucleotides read TGTGCCAGCAGCCAAGAGACAGGCCTGAACACTGAAGCTTTCTTT.

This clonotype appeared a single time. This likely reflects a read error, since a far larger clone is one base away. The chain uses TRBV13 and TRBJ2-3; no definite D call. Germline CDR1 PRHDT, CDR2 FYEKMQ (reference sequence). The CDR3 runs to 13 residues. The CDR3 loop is CASSLRPKDTKYF. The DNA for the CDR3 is TGTGCCAGCAGCTTGCGCCCGAAAGATACGAAGTATTTT.

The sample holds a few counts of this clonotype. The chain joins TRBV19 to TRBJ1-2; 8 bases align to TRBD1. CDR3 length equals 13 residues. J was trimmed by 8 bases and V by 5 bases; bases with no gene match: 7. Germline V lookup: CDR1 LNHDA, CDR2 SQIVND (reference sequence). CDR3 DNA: TGTGCCAGTAGTTTCCCGACAGGGGACGGCTACACCTTC. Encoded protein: CASSFPTGDGYTF.

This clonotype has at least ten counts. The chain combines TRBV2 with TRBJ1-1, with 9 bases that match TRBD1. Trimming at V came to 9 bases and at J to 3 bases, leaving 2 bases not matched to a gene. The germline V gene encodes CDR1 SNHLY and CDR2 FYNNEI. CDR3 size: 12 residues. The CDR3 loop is CARGQGHTEAFF. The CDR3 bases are TGTGCCAGGGGACAGGGACACACTGAAGCTTTCTTT.

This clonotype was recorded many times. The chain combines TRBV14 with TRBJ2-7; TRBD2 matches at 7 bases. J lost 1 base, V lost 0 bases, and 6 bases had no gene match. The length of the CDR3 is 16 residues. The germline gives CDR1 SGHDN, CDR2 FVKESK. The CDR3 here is CASSQDRAGKSYEQYF. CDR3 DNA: TGTGCCAGCAGCCAAGATCGAGCGGGGAAGTCCTACGAGCAGTACTTC.

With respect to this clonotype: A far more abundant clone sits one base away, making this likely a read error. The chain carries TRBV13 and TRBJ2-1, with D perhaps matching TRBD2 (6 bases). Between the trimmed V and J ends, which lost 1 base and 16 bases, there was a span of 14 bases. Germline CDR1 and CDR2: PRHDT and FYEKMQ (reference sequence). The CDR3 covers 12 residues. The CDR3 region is CASSLVGGASFF. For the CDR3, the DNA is TGTGCCAGCAGCTTAGTCGGGGGAGCCAGCTTCTTC.

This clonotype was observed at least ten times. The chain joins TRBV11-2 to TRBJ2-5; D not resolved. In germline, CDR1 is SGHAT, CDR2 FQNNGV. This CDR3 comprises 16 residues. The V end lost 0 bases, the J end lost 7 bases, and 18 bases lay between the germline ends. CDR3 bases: TGTGCCAGCAGCTTAGACGTACGACTGGTGTCGGGGACCCAGTACTTC. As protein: CASSLDVRLVSGTQYF.

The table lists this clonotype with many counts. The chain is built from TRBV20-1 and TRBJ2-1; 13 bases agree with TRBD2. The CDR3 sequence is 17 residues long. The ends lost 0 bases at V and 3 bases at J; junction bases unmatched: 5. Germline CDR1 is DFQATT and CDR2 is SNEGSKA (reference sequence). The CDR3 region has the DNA TGCAGTGCTAGAGACCCGAGGACTAGCGGGAGCTACAATGAGCAGTTCTTC. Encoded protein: CSARDPRTSGSYNEQFF.

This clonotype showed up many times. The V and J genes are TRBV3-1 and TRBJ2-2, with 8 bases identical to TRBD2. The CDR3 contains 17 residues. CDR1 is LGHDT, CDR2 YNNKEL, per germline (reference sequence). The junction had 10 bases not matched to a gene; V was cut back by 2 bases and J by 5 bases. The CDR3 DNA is TGTGCCAGCAGCCAATATGTGGCGGGAGGTGGTACCGGGGAGCTGTTTTTT. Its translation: CASSQYVAGGGTGELFF.

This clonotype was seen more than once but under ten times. CDR3 sequence reads: CASSSDLNNEQFF. In DNA, the CDR3 is TGTGCCAGCAGTAGCGACTTAAACAATGAGCAGTTCTTC. This chain uses TRBV6-1 with TRBJ2-1; D is ambiguous. Germline V lookup: CDR1 MNHNS, CDR2 SASEGT. CDR3 length: 13 amino acids. Trimming shortened V by 5 bases and J by 5 bases, and 10 bases separated the two germline ends.

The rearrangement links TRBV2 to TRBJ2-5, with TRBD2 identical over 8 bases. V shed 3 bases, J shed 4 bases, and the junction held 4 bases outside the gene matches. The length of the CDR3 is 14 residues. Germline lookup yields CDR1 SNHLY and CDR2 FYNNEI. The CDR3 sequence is CASSDPAGAETQYF. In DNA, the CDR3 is TGTGCCAGCAGTGACCCAGCGGGGGCAGAGACCCAGTACTTC.